This is a list of T cell receptor beta chains from one sample in a study of T cells in Graves' hyperthyroidism and ophthalmopathy. Each CDR3 protein gets one entry after TCRdb re-called the multiplex PCR reads with MiXCR. The sample records hundreds of thousands of distinct CDR3 sequences, 13% to 15% being singletons. Sequenced sample: blood. The source is a woman aged 45-59 years with Graves' ophthalmopathy. The CDR3 runs from the conserved cysteine through the conserved F or W. Each record gives: J gene, D gene, CDR3 length, clone size, V gene, CDR3 DNA, CDR3 protein. D genes are given only for firm matches. Rows may omit the clone size; those that give it use once, few, many or a size class.

TRBJ2-3	.	15	many	TRBV15	TGTGCCACCAGCAGAGATAGGCAGGGATCAGATACGCAGTATTTT	CATSRDRQGSDTQYF
TRBJ1-1	.	15	.	TRBV14	TGTGCCAGCAGCCAAGCGACGATAAGGAACACTGAAGCTTTCTTT	CASSQATIRNTEAFF
TRBJ1-1	.	12	many	TRBV6-2/TRBV6-3	TGTGCCAGCAGTTACATTGGCACTGAAGCTTTCTTT	CASSYIGTEAFF
TRBJ2-1	.	13	many	TRBV6-2/TRBV6-3	TGTGCCAGCAAGGATAGCGGAAACAATGAGCAGTTCTTC	CASKDSGNNEQFF
TRBJ2-1	.	12	many	TRBV3-1	TGTGCCAGCAGCCTGGCAGACTATGAGCAGTTCTTC	CASSLADYEQFF
TRBJ2-7	.	17	many	TRBV5-1	TGCGCCAGCAGCTTGAGTTATAGCCCGGACAGCCTCGACGAGCAGTACTTC	CASSLSYSPDSLDEQYF
TRBJ2-7	.	14	.	TRBV25-1	TGTGCCAGCAGTGAATTTGGCTCCACCTACGAGCAGTACTTC	CASSEFGSTYEQYF
TRBJ2-7	TRBD2	14	many	TRBV11-2	TGTGCCAGCAGCTACCGGACTAGCCTCGACGAGCAGTACTTC	CASSYRTSLDEQYF
TRBJ2-6	TRBD1	17	few	TRBV28	TGTGCCAGCAGCCAAGGGACAGGGGGCTCTGGGGCCAACGTCCTGACTTTC	CASSQGTGGSGANVLTF
TRBJ2-3	.	15	many	TRBV28	TGTGCCAGCAGTTCAACCAGTGATAGCACAGATACGCAGTATTTT	CASSSTSDSTDTQYF
TRBJ2-4	.	17	.	TRBV20-1	TGCAGTGCTAGAGATTTGGCCCCGCGAGATCTTACAAACATTCAGTACTTC	CSARDLAPRDLTNIQYF
TRBJ2-2	.	17	many	TRBV6-1	TGTGCCAGCATATTATTCGGGGGCCAGGGTGTAACCGGGGAGCTGTTTTTT	CASILFGGQGVTGELFF
TRBJ1-6	.	12	few	TRBV15	TGTGCCACCAGCAGACAGGACTTACCCCTCCACTTT	CATSRQDLPLHF
TRBJ1-2	.	12	many	TRBV12-3/TRBV12-4	TGTGCCAGCAGTTATATTATAGTTGGCTACACCTTC	CASSYIIVGYTF
TRBJ1-4	.	14	many	TRBV20-1	TGCAGTGCCCGTAGGGGCATTGAGGATGAAAAACTGTTTTTT	CSARRGIEDEKLFF
TRBJ2-1	.	16	many	TRBV3-1	TGTGCCAGCAGCCAAGTAGGTAGGGACTCCTACAATGAGCAGTTCTTC	CASSQVGRDSYNEQFF
TRBJ1-5	TRBD1	16	many	TRBV7-9	TGTGCCAGCAGCTTAAGGGGGACAGGGGGCCCTCAGCCCCAGCATTTT	CASSLRGTGGPQPQHF
TRBJ2-2	.	15	.	TRBV4-2	TGTGCCAGCAGCCAAGATTTAATGCGGACCGGGGAGCTGTTTTTT	CASSQDLMRTGELFF
TRBJ2-2	.	16	.	TRBV20-1	TGCAGTGCTAGAGATAGCCGCAGCGCGGTCATCGGGGAGCTGTTTTTT	CSARDSRSAVIGELFF
TRBJ2-7	.	14	.	TRBV4-3	TGCGCCAGCAGCCAAGTGGTCCAAATTGGCGAGCAGTACTTC	CASSQVVQIGEQYF
TRBJ1-5	.	16	.	TRBV7-8	TGTGCCAGCAGCTTAGGGGTGTTTATTAACAATCAGCCCCAGCATTTT	CASSLGVFINNQPQHF
TRBJ2-7	.	14	many	TRBV7-2	TGTGCCAGCAGCTCCCGGGACGGTTCCTACGAGCAGTACTTC	CASSSRDGSYEQYF
TRBJ1-1	.	13	few	TRBV20-1	TGCAGTGCCCTAACGGGGATGAACACTGAAGCTTTCTTT	CSALTGMNTEAFF
TRBJ2-7	.	12	many	TRBV2	TGTGCCAGCAGTGAAGCGATCGGCGAGCAGTACTTC	CASSEAIGEQYF
TRBJ1-2	.	10	few	TRBV6-4	TGTGCCAGCTCACGGAATGGCTACACCTTC	CASSRNGYTF
TRBJ1-2	TRBD1	15	.	TRBV12-3/TRBV12-4	TGTGCCAGCGGTCACGACAGGGGGGGATTCTATGGCTACACCTTC	CASGHDRGGFYGYTF
TRBJ2-1	TRBD2	14	few	TRBV12-3/TRBV12-4	TGTGCCAGCAGTTGGACTAGCGGGACCAATGAGCAGTTCTTC	CASSWTSGTNEQFF